This TCR beta chain was sequenced for a study of CD8 T cells in Susac syndrome. RNA totalling about 0.5 to 1 ug underwent reverse transcription with random hexamers. TCR beta CDR3 was amplified by immunoSEQ covering 54 Vbeta and 13 Jbeta. Each CDR3 protein gets one entry after TCRdb re-called the immunoSEQ multiplex PCR reads with MiXCR. The sample shows 69,000 or so distinct CDR3 sequences, approximately 94% of them seen only once. V lost 1 base and J lost 2, with 8 bases in between. The CDR3 consists of 14 residues. Germline loops: CDR1 SGHVT, CDR2 SQSDAQ. Sequenced sample: CD8+ T cells from PBMCs. The receptor's source is a human donor with multiple sclerosis. The chain carries TRBV7-4 and TRBJ1-2; the D is unclear. The CDR3 loop is CASSLGPGNYGYTF. CDR3 nucleotide sequence: TGTGCCAGCAGCTTAGGGCCGGGGAACTATGGCTACACCTTC.